Listed here are 17 T cell receptor beta chains from one sample, sequenced in a study of regulatory T cells in long-lasting Graves disease. Time point noted: newly diagnosed GD, antithyroid drugs for less than 3 months. Following extraction of RNA from PBMCs, that RNA was used to make the TCR library. For TCR beta, libraries came from iRepertoire HTBI primers and Arm-PCR of CDR3 regions. Each CDR3 protein is one row after TCRdb ran MiXCR on the multiplex PCR reads. The table includes about 200,000 distinct CDR3 sequences, roughly 18% detected once. The source material was peripheral blood mononuclear cells (PBMCs), sampled at new diagnosis, from a patient treated with antithyroid drugs. The receptors here all came from a female donor with Graves disease.

This clonotype was seen just once. It is likely a read error: a sequence one base away is far more abundant. The rearrangement joins TRBV2 to TRBJ2-4; 9 bases align to TRBD1. Matching the DNA end better, TRBJ1-2 makes the J call doubtful. Per the germline V gene, CDR1 is SNHLY and CDR2 is FYNNEI. The CDR3 is 15 amino acids. CDR3 loop: CSSSAEAGQGYGYTF. CDR3 bases: TGTTCCAGCAGTGCCGAAGCGGGACAGGGCTATGGCTACACCTTC.

This clonotype was seen many times. V and J are TRBV20-1 and TRBJ2-3, with TRBD2 identical over 14 bases. CDR1 DFQATT and CDR2 SNEGSKA come from the germline V gene (reference sequence). The CDR3 runs to 17 residues. V trimming: 0 bases; J trimming: 5 bases; junction bases outside the gene matches: 7. The CDR3 nucleotides are TGCAGTGCTAGAGATTGGGGACTAGCGGGAGTGGAAGATACGCAGTATTTT. It yields the protein CSARDWGLAGVEDTQYF.

This clonotype rates as medium-sized. The chain is built from TRBV24-1 and TRBJ2-1; TRBD1 matches 7 bases. Germline assignment: CDR1 KGHDR and CDR2 SFDVKD. CDR3 length: 15 residues. Trimming at V came to 3 bases and at J to 7 bases, leaving 8 bases not matched to a gene. DNA of the CDR3: TGTGCCACCAGTGATAGGGACAGCCCCACGAATGAGCAGTTCTTC. As protein: CATSDRDSPTNEQFF.

This clonotype was recorded at least ten times. The V gene is TRBV9, the J gene TRBJ1-6; TRBD1 is a possible D gene (5 bases). This CDR3 spans 14 amino acids. CDR1 SGDLS and CDR2 YYNGEE come from the germline V gene. Trimming stripped 3 bases from V and 5 bases from J, with 9 bases between. CDR3 nucleotides: TGTGCCAGCAGCGAGGGACCGAATAATTCACCCCTCCACTTT. It translates to CASSEGPNNSPLHF.

The rearrangement uses TRBV24-1 and TRBJ2-5; 13 positions agree with TRBD2. Germline V gene lookup returns CDR1 KGHDR and CDR2 SFDVKD. Trimming cost V 3 bases and J 4 bases; bases outside gene matches: 1. The CDR3 totals 15 residues. The chain's CDR3 is CATSDRTSGRETQYF. The CDR3 nucleotides read TGTGCCACCAGTGATCGGACTAGCGGGAGAGAGACCCAGTACTTC.

This clonotype was counted at least ten times. The chain's CDR3 is CASSVGLAGGSYQETQYF. CDR3 coding DNA: TGTGCCAGCAGCGTAGGACTAGCGGGAGGCTCGTACCAAGAGACCCAGTACTTC. The J gene is TRBJ2-5, the V gene TRBV9; 13 nucleotides line up with TRBD2. Per germline, CDR1 SGDLS and CDR2 YYNGEE. The length of the CDR3 is 18 residues. Losses at the gene ends were 0 bases for V and 0 bases for J; bases not matched to a gene: 5.

At least ten counts were recorded for this clonotype. The chain uses TRBV20-1 and TRBJ2-7, with a possible D match to TRBD2 (5 bases). The CDR3 is 14 amino acids. Germline CDR1 DFQATT, CDR2 SNEGSKA (reference sequence). Trimming shortened V by 6 bases and J by 2 bases, and 17 bases separated the two germline ends. The chain's CDR3 is CSAARPDSTYEQYF. Written as DNA, the CDR3 is TGCAGTGCAGCAAGACCGGACTCTACCTACGAGCAGTACTTC.

This clonotype was observed a handful of times. CDR3 amino acids: CASRPTDPGYGYTF. CDR3 bases: TGTGCCAGCAGACCTACAGATCCCGGCTATGGCTACACCTTC. The J gene is TRBJ1-2, the V gene TRBV6-1; D is unresolved. The CDR3 spans 14 residues. CDR1 MNHNS and CDR2 SASEGT come from the germline V gene. V dropped 6 bases and J dropped 4 bases, with 15 bases sitting between them.

This clonotype was seen a few times. The junction does not match germline at one end; this may be a read error. This sequence joins TRBV20-1 and TRBJ2-2, with D possibly being TRBD2 (6 bases). CDR1 is DFQATT and CDR2 is SNEGSKA in the germline V gene (reference sequence). The length of the CDR3 is 15 residues. The CDR3 spells CSARDRSLLGGKLFF. DNA for the CDR3: TGCAGTGCTAGAGATCGCTCTCTACTGGGCGGGAAGCTGTTTTTT.

This clonotype showed up many times. The rearrangement uses TRBV7-2 and TRBJ2-5; D not resolved. CDR1 is SGHTA, CDR2 FQGNSA, per germline. This CDR3 region has 14 residues. The ends were cut back, 3 bases at V and 0 bases at J, with 8 bases in the middle. DNA of the CDR3: TGTGCCAGCAGCTTGGAGCAGTACCAAGAGACCCAGTACTTC. It encodes CASSLEQYQETQYF.

This clonotype was picked up many times. The chain recombines TRBV20-1 with TRBJ2-1; no firm D call. Trimming shortened V by 3 bases and J by 2 bases, and 11 bases separated the two germline ends. There are 14 residues in the CDR3. CDR1 and CDR2 (germline): DFQATT, SNEGSKA (reference sequence). CDR3 loop: CSARSLTPYNEQFF. CDR3 DNA: TGCAGTGCTAGGTCCTTAACTCCCTACAATGAGCAGTTCTTC.

This clonotype was counted many times. The rearrangement joins TRBV10-2 to TRBJ1-1; a weak D match, TRBD1 (5 bases). This CDR3 region has 15 residues. Germline V gives CDR1 WSHSY, CDR2 SAAADI. Trimming shortened V by 4 bases and J by 1 base, and 13 bases separated the two germline ends. CDR3 coding DNA: TGCGCCAGCAGTGTAAAGGGGCTGACGAACACTGAAGCTTTCTTT. It codes for CASSVKGLTNTEAFF.

At least ten counts were recorded for this clonotype. V gene TRBV28 combines with J gene TRBJ1-2; no clear D gene. This CDR3 has 11 amino acids. V was trimmed by 5 bases and J by 4 bases, leaving 5 bases between them. Germline assignment: CDR1 MDHEN and CDR2 SYDVKM. Written as DNA, the CDR3 is TGTGCCAGCAGTCGGGGCTATGGCTACACCTTC. It encodes CASSRGYGYTF.

This clonotype was observed at least ten times. The gene calls are TRBV20-1 and TRBJ2-5, with 7 positions matching TRBD2. The CDR3 has 14 amino acids. Germline V CDR1 and CDR2: DFQATT, SNEGSKA (reference sequence). With V trimmed by 3 bases and J by 4 bases, 8 bases remained unmatched. CDR3 protein: CSARGRTRGETQYF. The CDR3 DNA is TGCAGTGCTAGGGGCCGGACTAGAGGAGAGACCCAGTACTTC.

In this sample, this clonotype turned up a few times. This rearrangement joins TRBV4-3 to TRBJ2-1; D is uncertain. CDR1 is LGHNA and CDR2 is YSLEER in the germline V gene. The CDR3 spans 15 residues. V was pared by 4 bases and J by 2 bases, with 12 bases between. The CDR3 DNA follows: TGCGCCAGCAGCCTGAGTGTTAGTACCTACAATGAGCAGTTCTTC. This sequence encodes CASSLSVSTYNEQFF.

This clonotype was counted many times. The rearrangement uses TRBV6-2 or TRBV6-3 and TRBJ1-5, with unresolved D. Germline V gives CDR1 MNHEY, CDR2 SVGEGT. Trimming took off 6 bases at V and 7 bases at J, with 16 bases between the two ends. This CDR3 region has 14 residues. CDR3 amino acids: CASRKTVGRQPQHF. In DNA, the CDR3 is TGTGCCAGCAGGAAAACAGTGGGGAGACAGCCCCAGCATTTT.

This clonotype was seen repeatedly, ten times or more. The chain employs TRBV7-9 and TRBJ1-5, with unresolved D. There are 12 residues in the CDR3. V shed 1 base and J shed 7 bases, with 5 bases lying between them. Per germline, CDR1 SEHNR and CDR2 FQNEAQ (reference sequence). The CDR3 DNA sequence: TGTGCCAGCAGCTTAGATCGGCAGCCCCAGCATTTT. Its protein is CASSLDRQPQHF.